The count of the clone carrying this TCR beta chain is one. The assay was immunoSEQ multiplex PCR, and TCRdb's table has in-frame clones only and misses some. In the table there are approximately 980,000 clones, roughly 72% of which are singletons. The sample comes from a study of shared clonotypes between healthy human individuals. Per germline, CDR1 MDHEN and CDR2 SYDVKM. The J segment lost 3 bases and the V segment lost 3 bases, leaving 5 bases of the junction unmatched. This CDR3 is 16 amino acids long. The TCR originated in a man aged 18-30 years in good health. The chain uses TRBV28 and TRBJ1-2; 12 nucleotides match TRBD1. The material sequenced was memory CD4+ T cells sorted from blood. Subset: CD45RA-negative fraction. The CDR3 here is CASSLGDRGRYYGYTF. The CDR3 DNA is TGTGCCAGCAGTTTGGGGGACAGGGGGCGGTACTATGGCTACACCTTC.